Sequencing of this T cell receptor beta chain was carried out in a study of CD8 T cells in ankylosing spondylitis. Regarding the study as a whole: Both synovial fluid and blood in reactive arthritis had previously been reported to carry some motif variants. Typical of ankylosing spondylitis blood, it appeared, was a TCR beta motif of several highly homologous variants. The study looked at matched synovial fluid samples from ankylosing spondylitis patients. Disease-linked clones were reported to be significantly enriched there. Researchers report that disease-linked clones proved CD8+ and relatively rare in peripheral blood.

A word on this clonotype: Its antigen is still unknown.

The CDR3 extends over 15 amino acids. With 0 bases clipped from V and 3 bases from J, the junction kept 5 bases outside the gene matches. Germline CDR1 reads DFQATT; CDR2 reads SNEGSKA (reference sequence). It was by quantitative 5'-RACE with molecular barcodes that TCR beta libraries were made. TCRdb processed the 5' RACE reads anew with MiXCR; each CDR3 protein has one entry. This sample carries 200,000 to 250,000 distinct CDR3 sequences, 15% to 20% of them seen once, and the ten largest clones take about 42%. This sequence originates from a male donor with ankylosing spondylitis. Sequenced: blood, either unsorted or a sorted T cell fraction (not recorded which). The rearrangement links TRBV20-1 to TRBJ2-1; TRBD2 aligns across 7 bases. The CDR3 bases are TGCAGTGCTAGAGATATCGAGCGGGACTACAATGAGCAGTTCTTC. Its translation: CSARDIERDYNEQFF.